The source of this TCR beta chain is a study of cytomegalovirus exposure and HLA in healthy donors. Study-wide findings and caveats: Presence/absence analyses assumed roughly uniform sequencing depth across donors. According to reports, the classifier identified cytomegalovirus status with high specificity and sensitivity. Available immune exposure information covered CMV serostatus only. Most subjects' HLA-A and HLA-B alleles were reportedly predicted from TCR beta sequences.

This clone has more than one count but fewer than ten. The antigen is undetermined. PCR involved 60 Vbeta and 13 Jbeta primers. Profiled with immunoSEQ multiplex PCR; TCRdb holds only in-frame clones, not every one. Here the sample spans 130,000 or so clones, about 8.5% being singletons. Sequencing input: PBMCs. The clonotype originates from a man aged 40-49 years in good health and CMV-seronegative.

The CDR3 protein is CASKGAGAPPQHF. The CDR3 DNA is TGTGCCAGTAAGGGGGCAGGGGCTCCGCCCCAGCATTTT. This chain links TRBV19 with TRBJ1-5; 7 positions match TRBD1. The germline V gene encodes CDR1 LNHDA and CDR2 SQIVND (reference sequence). This CDR3 is 13 amino acids long. The trim removed 7 bases at V and 9 bases at J, leaving 9 bases unmatched.